Listed below are T cell receptor beta chains from one sample, sequenced in a study of blood T cell repertoires in COVID-19. Some clones are missing from TCRdb's copy, which holds only in-frame ones; the method was immunoSEQ multiplex PCR. The table shows some 130,000 clones, with over 60% occurring only once. The specimen sequenced was peripheral blood. The receptors come from a woman between 70 and 85 years old with acute or convalescent COVID-19. The CDR3 runs from the conserved cysteine through the conserved F or W. The order of the fields is D gene, CDR3 length, clone size, J gene, V gene, CDR3 DNA, CDR3 protein. A D gene is named only where the DNA matches it firmly. Size is omitted from some rows. Given values are once, few, many or a class for expanded clones.

d_gene: .; len: 14; abundance: once; j_gene: TRBJ1-2; v_gene: TRBV5-1; CDR3nt: TGCGCCAGCAGCTTGGCCGGAGAGGGCTGGGGCTACACCTTC; CDR3aa: CASSLAGEGWGYTF
d_gene: TRBD1; len: 16; abundance: .; j_gene: TRBJ1-5; v_gene: TRBV19; CDR3nt: TGTGCCAGTAGGATTACAGGGGGCTATAGCAATCAGCCCCAGCATTTT; CDR3aa: CASRITGGYSNQPQHF
d_gene: .; len: 13; abundance: .; j_gene: TRBJ1-2; v_gene: TRBV12-3/TRBV12-4; CDR3nt: TGTGCCAGCAGCCCCGCTCGAGGAAGCGGCTACACCTTC; CDR3aa: CASSPARGSGYTF
d_gene: .; len: 17; abundance: .; j_gene: TRBJ2-5; v_gene: TRBV13; CDR3nt: TGTGCCAGCAGCTTAATCCCTACAGGGAAGGGCCAAGAGACCCAGTACTTC; CDR3aa: CASSLIPTGKGQETQYF
d_gene: TRBD2; len: 17; abundance: .; j_gene: TRBJ2-1; v_gene: TRBV10-1; CDR3nt: TGCGCCAGCAGTGAGTCTGTGGGACTAGCGGGAAACAATGAGCAGTTCTTC; CDR3aa: CASSESVGLAGNNEQFF
d_gene: TRBD1; len: 16; abundance: many; j_gene: TRBJ1-2; v_gene: TRBV6-1; CDR3nt: TGTGCCAGCAGTGAAATTAGGGACAGCTCTAACTATGGCTACACCTTC; CDR3aa: CASSEIRDSSNYGYTF
d_gene: TRBD1; len: 15; abundance: .; j_gene: TRBJ2-2; v_gene: TRBV7-3; CDR3nt: TGTGCCAGCAGCGCCGGGACAGCTAACACCGGGGAGCTGTTTTTT; CDR3aa: CASSAGTANTGELFF
d_gene: TRBD1; len: 14; abundance: .; j_gene: TRBJ1-4; v_gene: TRBV3-1/TRBV3-2; CDR3nt: TGTGCCAGCAGCCTGAGGACAGGGCTTGAAAAACTGTTTTTT; CDR3aa: CASSLRTGLEKLFF
d_gene: .; len: 13; abundance: .; j_gene: TRBJ1-6; v_gene: TRBV6-2/TRBV6-3; CDR3nt: TGTGCCAGCAGTTACTCGTATTCCTCACCCCTCCACTTT; CDR3aa: CASSYSYSSPLHF
d_gene: .; len: 14; abundance: .; j_gene: TRBJ1-1; v_gene: TRBV5-5; CDR3nt: TGTGCCAGCAGCCCATGGCGACAGAACACTGAAGCTTTCTTT; CDR3aa: CASSPWRQNTEAFF
d_gene: .; len: 12; abundance: many; j_gene: TRBJ2-1; v_gene: TRBV6-2/TRBV6-3; CDR3nt: TGTGCCAGCAGTTACGGACTAAATGAGCAGTTCTTC; CDR3aa: CASSYGLNEQFF
d_gene: TRBD2; len: 15; abundance: once; j_gene: TRBJ2-7; v_gene: TRBV7-2; CDR3nt: TGTGCCAGCAGCTTAGTGACTAGCGGGGGGTACGAGCAGTACTTC; CDR3aa: CASSLVTSGGYEQYF
d_gene: .; len: 13; abundance: .; j_gene: TRBJ2-2; v_gene: TRBV7-9; CDR3nt: TGTGCCAGCAGCTTAGGGCTTCCCGGGGAGCTGTTTTTT; CDR3aa: CASSLGLPGELFF
d_gene: TRBD1; len: 15; abundance: .; j_gene: TRBJ1-2; v_gene: TRBV27; CDR3nt: TGTGCCAGCAGTTTAAGGACAGGGGACTTCTATGGCTACACCTTC; CDR3aa: CASSLRTGDFYGYTF
d_gene: .; len: 13; abundance: .; j_gene: TRBJ1-5; v_gene: TRBV7-8; CDR3nt: TGTGCCAGCAGCGCCTCAGGGGCTCAGCCCCAGCATTTT; CDR3aa: CASSASGAQPQHF
d_gene: TRBD1; len: 14; abundance: .; j_gene: TRBJ2-7; v_gene: TRBV7-9; CDR3nt: TGTGCCAGCAGCTTGGGGACAGGGAGCTACGAGCAGTACTTC; CDR3aa: CASSLGTGSYEQYF
d_gene: TRBD1; len: 16; abundance: .; j_gene: TRBJ1-2; v_gene: TRBV28; CDR3nt: TGTGCCAGCAGCCCCCCCGCGCCACAGGGGTACTATGGCTACACCTTC; CDR3aa: CASSPPAPQGYYGYTF
d_gene: TRBD2; len: 16; abundance: .; j_gene: TRBJ2-1; v_gene: TRBV2; CDR3nt: TGTGCCAGCGAACCAACCGGGACTAGCGGTGTCAATGAGCAGTTCTTC; CDR3aa: CASEPTGTSGVNEQFF